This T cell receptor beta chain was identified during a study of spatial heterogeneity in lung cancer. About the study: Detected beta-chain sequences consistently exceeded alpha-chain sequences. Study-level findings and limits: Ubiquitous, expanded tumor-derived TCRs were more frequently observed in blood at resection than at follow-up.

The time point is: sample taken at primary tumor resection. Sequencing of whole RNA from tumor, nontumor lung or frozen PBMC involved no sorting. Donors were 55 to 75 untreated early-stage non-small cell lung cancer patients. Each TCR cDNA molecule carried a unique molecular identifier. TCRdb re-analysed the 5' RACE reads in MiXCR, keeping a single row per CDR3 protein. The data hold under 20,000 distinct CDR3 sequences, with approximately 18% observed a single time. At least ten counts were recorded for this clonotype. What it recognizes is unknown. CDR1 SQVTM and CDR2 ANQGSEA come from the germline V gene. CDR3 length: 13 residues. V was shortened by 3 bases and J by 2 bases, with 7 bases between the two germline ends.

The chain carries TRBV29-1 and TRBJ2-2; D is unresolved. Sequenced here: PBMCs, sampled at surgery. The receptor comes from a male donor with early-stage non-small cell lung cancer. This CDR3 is CSVDKGNTGELFF. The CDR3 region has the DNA TGCAGCGTTGACAAGGGAAACACCGGGGAGCTGTTTTTT.